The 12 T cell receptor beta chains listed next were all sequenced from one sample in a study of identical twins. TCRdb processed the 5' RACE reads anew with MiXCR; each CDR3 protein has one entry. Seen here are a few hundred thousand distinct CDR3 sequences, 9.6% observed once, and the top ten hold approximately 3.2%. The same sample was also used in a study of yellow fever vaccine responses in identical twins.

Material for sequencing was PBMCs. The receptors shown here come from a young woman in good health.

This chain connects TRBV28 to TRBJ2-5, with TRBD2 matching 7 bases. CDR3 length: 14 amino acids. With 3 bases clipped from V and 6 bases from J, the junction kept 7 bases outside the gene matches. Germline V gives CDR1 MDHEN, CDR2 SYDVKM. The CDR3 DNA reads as TGTGCCAGCAGTTTTGGGAGGGACGGGAAGACCCAGTACTTC. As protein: CASSFGRDGKTQYF.

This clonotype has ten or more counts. CDR3 sequence: CASSRVGGNGYTF. The DNA of the CDR3 is TGTGCCAGCAGCCGCGTTGGGGGTAATGGCTACACCTTC. The chain combines TRBV7-2 with TRBJ1-2, with a weak D call TRBD1 (5 bases). Germline CDR1 reads SGHTA; CDR2 reads FQGNSA. Trimming pared 5 bases from V and 6 bases from J, leaving 13 bases between. This CDR3 is 13 amino acids long.

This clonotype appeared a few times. CDR3 region: CASSPLPTLAGADTGELFF. CDR3 coding DNA: TGTGCCAGCTCACCACTCCCTACACTAGCGGGAGCCGACACCGGGGAGCTGTTTTTT. V gene TRBV18 combines with J gene TRBJ2-2; TRBD2 matches at 11 bases. After removal of 1 base from V and 3 bases from J, the junction contained 10 bases not matched to a gene. In germline, CDR1 is KGHSH, CDR2 LQKENI. This CDR3 contains 19 residues.

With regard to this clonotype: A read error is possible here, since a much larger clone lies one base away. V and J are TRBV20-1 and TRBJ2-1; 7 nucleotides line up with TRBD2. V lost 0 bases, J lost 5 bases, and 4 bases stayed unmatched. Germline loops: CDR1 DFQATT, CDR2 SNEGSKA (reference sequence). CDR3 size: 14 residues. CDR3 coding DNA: TGCAGTGCTAGAGATTGGCGGGGGAACAATGAGCAGTTCTTC. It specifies CSARDWRGNNEQFF.

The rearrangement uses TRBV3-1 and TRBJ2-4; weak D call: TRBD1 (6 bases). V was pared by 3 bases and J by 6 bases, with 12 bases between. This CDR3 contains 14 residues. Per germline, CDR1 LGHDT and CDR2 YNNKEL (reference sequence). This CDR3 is CASSHGQTRNIQYF. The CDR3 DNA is TGTGCCAGCAGCCACGGACAGACAAGAAACATTCAGTACTTC.

CDR3 sequence: CASRNLAGANTGELFF. For the CDR3, the DNA is TGCGCCAGCAGGAATTTAGCGGGAGCGAACACCGGGGAGCTGTTTTTT. This chain connects TRBV4-1 to TRBJ2-2, with 9 bases fitting TRBD2. Germline lookup yields CDR1 MGHRA and CDR2 YSYEKL. The length of the CDR3 is 16 residues. V lost 6 bases, J lost 0 bases, and 5 bases stayed unmatched.

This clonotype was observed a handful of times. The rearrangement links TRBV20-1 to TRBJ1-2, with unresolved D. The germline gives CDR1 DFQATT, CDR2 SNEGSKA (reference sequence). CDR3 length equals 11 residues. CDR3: CTHGGSNGYTF. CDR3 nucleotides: TGCACCCACGGTGGCAGCAATGGCTACACCTTC.

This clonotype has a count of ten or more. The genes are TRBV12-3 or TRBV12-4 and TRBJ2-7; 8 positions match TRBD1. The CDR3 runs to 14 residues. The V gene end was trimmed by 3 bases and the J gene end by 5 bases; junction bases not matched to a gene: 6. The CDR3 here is CASSFTQGANEQYF. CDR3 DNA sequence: TGTGCCAGCAGTTTTACGCAGGGGGCGAACGAGCAGTACTTC.

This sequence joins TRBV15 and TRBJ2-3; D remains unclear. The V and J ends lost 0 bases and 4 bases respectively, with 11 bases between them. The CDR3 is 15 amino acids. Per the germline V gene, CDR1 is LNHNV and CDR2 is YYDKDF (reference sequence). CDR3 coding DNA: TGTGCCACCAGCAGAGATTCTCTCCGGTCAGATACGCAGTATTTT. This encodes CATSRDSLRSDTQYF.

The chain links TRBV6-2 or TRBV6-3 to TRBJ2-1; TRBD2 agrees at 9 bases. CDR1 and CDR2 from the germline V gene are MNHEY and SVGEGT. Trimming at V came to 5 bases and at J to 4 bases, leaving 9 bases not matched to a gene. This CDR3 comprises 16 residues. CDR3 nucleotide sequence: TGTGCCAGCAGTCAACTTAGCGGGAGTTCTTACAATGAGCAGTTCTTC. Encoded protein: CASSQLSGSSYNEQFF.

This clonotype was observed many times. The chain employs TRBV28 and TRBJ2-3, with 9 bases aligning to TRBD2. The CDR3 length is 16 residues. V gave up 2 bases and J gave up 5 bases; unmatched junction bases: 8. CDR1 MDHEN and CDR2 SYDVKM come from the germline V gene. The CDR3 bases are TGTGCCAGCAGTTTAGGGGCGGGAGGGCAGAGAGATACGCAGTATTTT. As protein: CASSLGAGGQRDTQYF. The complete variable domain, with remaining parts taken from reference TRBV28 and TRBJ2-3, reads DVKVTQSSRYLVKRTGEKVFLECVQDMDHENMFWYRQDPGLGLRLIYFSYDVKMKEKGDIPEGYSVSREKKERFSLILESASTNQTSMYLCASSLGAGGQRDTQYFGPGTRLTVL.

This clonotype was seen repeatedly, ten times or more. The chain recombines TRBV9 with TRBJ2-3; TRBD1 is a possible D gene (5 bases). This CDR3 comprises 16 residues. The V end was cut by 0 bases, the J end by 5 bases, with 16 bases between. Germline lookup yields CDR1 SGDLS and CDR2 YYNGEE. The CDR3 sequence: CASSVDESGLLDTQYF. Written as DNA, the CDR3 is TGTGCCAGCAGCGTAGATGAGTCAGGGCTTTTAGATACGCAGTATTTT.